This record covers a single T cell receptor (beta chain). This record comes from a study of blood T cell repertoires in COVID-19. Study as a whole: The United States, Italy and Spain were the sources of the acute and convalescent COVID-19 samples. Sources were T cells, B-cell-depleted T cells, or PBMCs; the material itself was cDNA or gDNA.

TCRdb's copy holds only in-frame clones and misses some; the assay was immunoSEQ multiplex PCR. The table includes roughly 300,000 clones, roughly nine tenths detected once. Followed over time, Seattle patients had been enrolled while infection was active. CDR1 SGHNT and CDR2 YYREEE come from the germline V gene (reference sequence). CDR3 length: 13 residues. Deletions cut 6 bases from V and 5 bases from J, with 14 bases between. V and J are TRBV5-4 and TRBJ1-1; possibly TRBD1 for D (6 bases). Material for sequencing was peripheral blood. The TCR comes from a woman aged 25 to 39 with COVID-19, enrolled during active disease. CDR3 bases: TGTGCCAGCATGGGGCAGGGGTATACTGAAGCTTTCTTT. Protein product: CASMGQGYTEAFF.